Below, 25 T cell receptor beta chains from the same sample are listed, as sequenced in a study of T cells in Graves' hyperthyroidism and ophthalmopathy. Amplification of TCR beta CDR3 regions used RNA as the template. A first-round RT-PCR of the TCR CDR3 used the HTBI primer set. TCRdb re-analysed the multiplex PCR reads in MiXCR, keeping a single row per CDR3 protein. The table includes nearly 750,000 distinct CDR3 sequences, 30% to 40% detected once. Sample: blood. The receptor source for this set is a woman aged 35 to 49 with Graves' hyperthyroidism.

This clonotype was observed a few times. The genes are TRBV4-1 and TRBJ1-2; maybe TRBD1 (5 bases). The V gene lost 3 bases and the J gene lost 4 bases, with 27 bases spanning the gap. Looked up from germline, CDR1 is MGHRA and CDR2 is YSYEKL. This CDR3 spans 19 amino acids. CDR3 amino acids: CASSHRFRDGLKQGYGYTF. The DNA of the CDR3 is TGCGCCAGCAGCCACCGGTTTCGGGACGGCCTCAAGCAGGGCTATGGCTACACCTTC.

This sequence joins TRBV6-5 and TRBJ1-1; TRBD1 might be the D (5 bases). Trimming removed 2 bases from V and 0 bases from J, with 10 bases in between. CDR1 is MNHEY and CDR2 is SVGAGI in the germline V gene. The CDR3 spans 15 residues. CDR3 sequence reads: CASSYRVDMNTEAFF. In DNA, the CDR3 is TGTGCCAGCAGTTACCGGGTGGACATGAACACTGAAGCTTTCTTT.

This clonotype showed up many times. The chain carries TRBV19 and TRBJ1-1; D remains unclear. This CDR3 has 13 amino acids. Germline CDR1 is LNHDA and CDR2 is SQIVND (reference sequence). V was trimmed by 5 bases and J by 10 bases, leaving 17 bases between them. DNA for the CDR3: TGTGCCAGTAGTGCCCCTAGCCGGCTGGGAGCTTTCTTT. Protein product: CASSAPSRLGAFF.

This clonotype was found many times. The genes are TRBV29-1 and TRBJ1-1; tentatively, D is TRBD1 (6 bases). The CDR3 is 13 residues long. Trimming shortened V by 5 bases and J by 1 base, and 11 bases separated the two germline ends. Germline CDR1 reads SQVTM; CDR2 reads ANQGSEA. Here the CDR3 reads CSVSGGRNTEAFF. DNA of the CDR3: TGCAGCGTTAGCGGGGGCAGGAACACTGAAGCTTTCTTT.

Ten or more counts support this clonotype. The CDR3 DNA reads TGCAGTGCTATTGGATTTAGTCGACAGCCCCAGCATTTT. It encodes CSAIGFSRQPQHF. The chain employs TRBV20-1 and TRBJ1-5, with D hard to call. The length of the CDR3 is 13 residues. The V gene lost 4 bases and the J gene lost 7 bases, with 14 bases spanning the gap. The germline V gene encodes CDR1 DFQATT and CDR2 SNEGSKA (reference sequence).

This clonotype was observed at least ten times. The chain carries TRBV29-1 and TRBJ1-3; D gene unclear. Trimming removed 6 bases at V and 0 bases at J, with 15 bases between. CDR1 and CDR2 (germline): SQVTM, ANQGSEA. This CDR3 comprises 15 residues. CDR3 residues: CSVEGGSPSGNTIYF. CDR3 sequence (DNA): TGCAGCGTCGAGGGAGGTTCCCCCTCTGGAAACACCATATATTTT.

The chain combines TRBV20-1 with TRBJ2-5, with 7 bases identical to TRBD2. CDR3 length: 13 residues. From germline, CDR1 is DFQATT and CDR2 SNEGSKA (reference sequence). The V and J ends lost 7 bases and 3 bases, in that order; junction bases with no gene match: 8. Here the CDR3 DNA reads TGCAGTGAGGCGGGAGCGGGGAAAGAGACCCAGTACTTC. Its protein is CSEAGAGKETQYF.

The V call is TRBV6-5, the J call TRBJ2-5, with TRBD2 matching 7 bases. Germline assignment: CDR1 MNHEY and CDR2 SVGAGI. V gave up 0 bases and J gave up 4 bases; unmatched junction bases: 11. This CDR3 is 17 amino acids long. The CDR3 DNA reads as TGTGCCAGCAGTTACTCCCCCGGGTCGGGAGGTGCAGAGACCCAGTACTTC. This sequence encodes CASSYSPGSGGAETQYF.

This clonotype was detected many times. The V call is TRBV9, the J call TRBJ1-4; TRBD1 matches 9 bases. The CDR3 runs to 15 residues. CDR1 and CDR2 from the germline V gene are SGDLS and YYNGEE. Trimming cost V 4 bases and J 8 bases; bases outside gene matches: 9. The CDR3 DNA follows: TGTGCCAGCAGCACTATGGGACAGGGTCCAGAAAAACTGTTTTTT. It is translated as CASSTMGQGPEKLFF.

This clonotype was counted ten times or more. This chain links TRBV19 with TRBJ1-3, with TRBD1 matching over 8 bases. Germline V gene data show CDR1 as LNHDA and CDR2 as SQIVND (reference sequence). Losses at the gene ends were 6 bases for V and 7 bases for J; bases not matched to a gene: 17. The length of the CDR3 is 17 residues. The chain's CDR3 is CASRQGEWDRHENTIYF. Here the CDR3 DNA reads TGTGCCAGTAGGCAAGGGGAGTGGGACAGGCATGAGAACACCATATATTTT. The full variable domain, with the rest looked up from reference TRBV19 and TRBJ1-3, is DGGITQSPKYLFRKEGQNVTLSCEQNLNHDAMYWYRQDPGQGLRLIYYSQIVNDFQKGDIAEGYSVSREKKESFPLTVTSAQKNPTAFYLCASRQGEWDRHENTIYFGEGSWLTVV.

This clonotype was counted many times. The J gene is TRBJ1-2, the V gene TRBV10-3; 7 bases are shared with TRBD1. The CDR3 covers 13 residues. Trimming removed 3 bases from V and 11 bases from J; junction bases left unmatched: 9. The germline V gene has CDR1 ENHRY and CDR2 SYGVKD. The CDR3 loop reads CAISDPGGGLYTF. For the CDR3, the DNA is TGTGCCATCAGTGACCCCGGAGGGGGCTTGTACACCTTC.

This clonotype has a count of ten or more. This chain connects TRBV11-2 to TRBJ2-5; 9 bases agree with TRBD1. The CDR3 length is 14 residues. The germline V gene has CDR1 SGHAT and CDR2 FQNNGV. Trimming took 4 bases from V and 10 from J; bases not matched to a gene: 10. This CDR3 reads CASSSDRGRWDQYF. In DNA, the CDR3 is TGTGCCAGCAGCTCGGACAGGGGAAGGTGGGACCAGTACTTC.

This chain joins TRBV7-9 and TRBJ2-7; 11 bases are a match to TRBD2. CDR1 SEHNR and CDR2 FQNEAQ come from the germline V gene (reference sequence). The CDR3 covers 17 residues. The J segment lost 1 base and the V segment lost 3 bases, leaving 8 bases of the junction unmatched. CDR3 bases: TGTGCCAGCAGCTTGGTACTAGCGGGAGTTTTTTCCTACGAGCAGTACTTC. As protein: CASSLVLAGVFSYEQYF.

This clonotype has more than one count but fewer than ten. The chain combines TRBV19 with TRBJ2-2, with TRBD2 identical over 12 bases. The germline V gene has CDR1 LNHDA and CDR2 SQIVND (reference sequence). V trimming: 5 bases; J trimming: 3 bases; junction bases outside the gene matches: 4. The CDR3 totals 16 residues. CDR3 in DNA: TGTGCCAGTAGTTCTAGCGGGGGGGCGTACACCGGGGAGCTGTTTTTT. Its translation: CASSSSGGAYTGELFF.

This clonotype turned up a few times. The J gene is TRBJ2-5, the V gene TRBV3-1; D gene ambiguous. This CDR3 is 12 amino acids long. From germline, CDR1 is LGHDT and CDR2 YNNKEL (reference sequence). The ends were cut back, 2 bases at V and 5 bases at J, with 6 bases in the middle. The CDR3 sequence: CASSQFVETQYF. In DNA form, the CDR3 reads TGTGCCAGCAGCCAATTTGTCGAGACCCAGTACTTC.

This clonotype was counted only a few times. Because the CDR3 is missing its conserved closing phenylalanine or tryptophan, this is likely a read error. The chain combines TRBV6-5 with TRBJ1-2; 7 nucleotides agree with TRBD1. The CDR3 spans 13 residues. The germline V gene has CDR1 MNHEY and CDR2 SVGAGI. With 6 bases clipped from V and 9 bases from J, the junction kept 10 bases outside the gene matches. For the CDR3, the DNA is TGTGCCAGCAGCCTTGCCGGGACAGCAAGCTACACCTTG. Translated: CASSLAGTASYTL.

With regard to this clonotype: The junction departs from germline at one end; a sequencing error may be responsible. This CDR3 is CASSSRMTGGIF. In nucleotides, the CDR3 is TGTGCCAGCAGTTCTCGGATGACAGGGGGGATTTTT. The chain carries TRBV12-3 or TRBV12-4 and TRBJ1-4; 9 bases are shared with TRBD1. The CDR3 totals 12 residues.

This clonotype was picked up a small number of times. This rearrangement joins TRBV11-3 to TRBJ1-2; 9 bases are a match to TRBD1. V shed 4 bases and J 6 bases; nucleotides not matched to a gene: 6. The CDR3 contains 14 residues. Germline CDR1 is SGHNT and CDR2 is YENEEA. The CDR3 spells CASSSSTGGNGYTF. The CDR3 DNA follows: TGTGCCAGCAGCTCGTCGACAGGGGGTAATGGCTACACCTTC.

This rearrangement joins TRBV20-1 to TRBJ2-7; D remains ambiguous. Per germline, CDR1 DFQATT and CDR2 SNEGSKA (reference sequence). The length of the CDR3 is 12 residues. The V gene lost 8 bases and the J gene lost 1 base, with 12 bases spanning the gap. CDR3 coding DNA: TGCAGTACCAGTCTAGGATCCTACGAGCAGTACTTC. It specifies CSTSLGSYEQYF.

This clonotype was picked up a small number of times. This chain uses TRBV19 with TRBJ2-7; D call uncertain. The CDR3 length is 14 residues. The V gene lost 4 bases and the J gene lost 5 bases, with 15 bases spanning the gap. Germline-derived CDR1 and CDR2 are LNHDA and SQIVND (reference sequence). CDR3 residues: CASSKIGVWNEQYF. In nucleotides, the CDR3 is TGTGCCAGTAGTAAAATCGGCGTCTGGAACGAGCAGTACTTC.

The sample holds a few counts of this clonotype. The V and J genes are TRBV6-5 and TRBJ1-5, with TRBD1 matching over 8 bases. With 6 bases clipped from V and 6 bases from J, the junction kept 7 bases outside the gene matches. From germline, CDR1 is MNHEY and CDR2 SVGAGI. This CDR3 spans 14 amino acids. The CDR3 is CASSARQGRQPQHF. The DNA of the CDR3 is TGTGCCAGCAGCGCTAGACAGGGGCGTCAGCCCCAGCATTTT.

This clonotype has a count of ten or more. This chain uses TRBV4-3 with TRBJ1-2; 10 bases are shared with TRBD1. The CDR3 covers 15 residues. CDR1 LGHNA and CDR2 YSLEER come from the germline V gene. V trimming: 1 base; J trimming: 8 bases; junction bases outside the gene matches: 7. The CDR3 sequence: CASSQVETGGGGYTF. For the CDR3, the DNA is TGCGCCAGCAGCCAAGTGGAGACAGGGGGCGGCGGCTACACCTTC.

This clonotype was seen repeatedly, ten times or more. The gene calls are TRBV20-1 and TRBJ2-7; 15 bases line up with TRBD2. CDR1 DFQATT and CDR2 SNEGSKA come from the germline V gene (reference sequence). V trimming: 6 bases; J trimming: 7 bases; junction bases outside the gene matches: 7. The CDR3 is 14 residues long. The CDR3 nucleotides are TGCAGTGCAGGACTAGCGGGAGGGATGTATGAGCAGTACTTC. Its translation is CSAGLAGGMYEQYF.

CDR3 sequence reads: CATSDPGTSGNTGELFF. In DNA form, the CDR3 reads TGTGCCACCAGCGACCCCGGGACTAGCGGTAACACCGGGGAGCTGTTTTTT. V usage is TRBV15 and J usage is TRBJ2-2; 11 bases match TRBD2. The ends lost 5 bases at V and 2 bases at J; junction bases unmatched: 7. The CDR3 loop spans 17 amino acids. Germline lookup yields CDR1 LNHNV and CDR2 YYDKDF (reference sequence).

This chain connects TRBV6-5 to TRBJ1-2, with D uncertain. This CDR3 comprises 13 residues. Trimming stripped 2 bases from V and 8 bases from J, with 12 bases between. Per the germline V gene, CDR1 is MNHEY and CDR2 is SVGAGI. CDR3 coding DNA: TGTGCCAGCAGTTACGGGAAATTTAGCGGCTACACCTTC. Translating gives CASSYGKFSGYTF.